This T cell receptor beta chain was profiled in a study of T-cell reconstitution after alpha-beta-depleted transplantation in children. CDR3 length equals 14 residues. In germline, CDR1 is SQVTM, CDR2 ANQGSEA. After removal of 6 bases from V and 2 bases from J, the junction contained 4 bases not matched to a gene. TCRbeta library construction was performed incorporating unique molecular identifiers. TCRdb passed the PCR reads through MiXCR, listing each CDR3 protein once. Seen here are about 340,000 distinct CDR3 sequences, 10% observed once, and the top ten hold roughly 2.5%. The specimen comprised PBMCs from the stem cell graft donor, sampled from the stem cell graft. This chain uses TRBV29-1 with TRBJ2-1, with 10 bases lining up with TRBD1. The TCR originated in a human donor who donated a stem cell graft to a child with acute lymphoblastic leukemia. The CDR3 loop reads CSVPGQGTYNEQFF. The CDR3 bases are TGCAGCGTACCGGGACAGGGGACCTACAATGAGCAGTTCTTC.